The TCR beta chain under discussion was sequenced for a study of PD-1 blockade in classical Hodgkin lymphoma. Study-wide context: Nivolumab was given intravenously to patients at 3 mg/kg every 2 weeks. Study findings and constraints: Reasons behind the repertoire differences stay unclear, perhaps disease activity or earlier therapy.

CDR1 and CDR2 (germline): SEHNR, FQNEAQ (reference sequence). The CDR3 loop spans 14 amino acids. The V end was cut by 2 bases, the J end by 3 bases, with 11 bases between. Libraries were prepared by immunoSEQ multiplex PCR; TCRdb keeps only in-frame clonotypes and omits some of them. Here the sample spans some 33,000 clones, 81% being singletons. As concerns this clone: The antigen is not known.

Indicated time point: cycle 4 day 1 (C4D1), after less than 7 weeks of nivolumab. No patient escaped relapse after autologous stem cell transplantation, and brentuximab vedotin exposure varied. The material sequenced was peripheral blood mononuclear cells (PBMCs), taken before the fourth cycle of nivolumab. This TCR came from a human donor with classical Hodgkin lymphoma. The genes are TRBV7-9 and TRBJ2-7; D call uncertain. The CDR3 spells CASSLSGIFYEQYV. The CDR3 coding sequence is TGTGCCAGCAGCTTATCTGGGATTTTCTACGAGCAGTACGTC.